The clone carrying this T cell receptor (beta chain) was observed a few times. Its target is unknown. The V and J ends lost 2 bases and 8 bases, in that order; junction bases with no gene match: 5. The CDR3 covers 12 residues. Looked up from germline, CDR1 is GTSNPN and CDR2 is SVGIG (reference sequence). Sequencing used immunoSEQ multiplex PCR; TCRdb keeps in-frame clones, though not all of them. The data hold over 25,000 clones, with approximately 70% observed a single time. These data are taken from a study of vaccination effects on CD4 cells after COVID-19. Prior to sequencing, the ViraFEST assay stimulated PBMC with viral peptide pools, which expanded the antigen-specific CD4+ T cells. After less than 11 days in culture, the CD4+ T cells were isolated. Participants were vaccinated with two doses of either the BNT162b2 or mRNA-1273 vaccine.

The specimen was CD4+ T cells from PBMCs cultured with HCoV-229E spike peptides, collected after COVID-19 vaccination. J is TRBJ2-5 and V is TRBV30; 7 bases line up with TRBD2. The TCR was taken from a human donor who received a COVID-19 vaccine. CDR3 DNA: TGTGCCTGGAGTCAAAGCGGGACTACCCAGTACTTC. Translation gives CAWSQSGTTQYF.